This TCR beta chain was sequenced for a study of blood T cell repertoires in COVID-19. Seattle enrolled patients during active infection and tracked them longitudinally. This clone was seen a single time. In the original processing: By means of reference gene primer amplification, nucleated cell counts were estimated. The protocol was immunoSEQ multiplex PCR, while the TCRdb copy is restricted to in-frame clones and leaves out a portion. From that table come the V and J calls and clone size; the DNA was used to work out D and trimming. The sample holds 55,000 to 65,000 clones, 75% to 90% seen once. This sequence was found in a man in his fifties or sixties with COVID-19, enrolled during active disease. Sequencing used peripheral blood.

DNA for the CDR3: TGCGCCAGCAGCTTGGACGTCCGCGGGATGGGGGAGCAGTACTTC. Encoded protein: CASSLDVRGMGEQYF. This chain links TRBV5-1 with TRBJ2-7, with a tentative D call TRBD2 (6 bases). Looked up from germline, CDR1 is SGHRS and CDR2 is YFSETQ. V was trimmed by 0 bases and J by 7 bases, leaving 17 bases between them. The CDR3 contains 15 residues.